One TCR beta chain is described in this entry. Its target is unknown. The PCR made use of 60 Vbeta and 13 Jbeta primers. Profiling relied on immunoSEQ multiplex PCR, and the TCRdb table lists in-frame clones only, not all of them. This repertoire comprises 100,000 to 150,000 clones; its ten largest clones make up less than 2%. The data were taken from a study of cytomegalovirus exposure and HLA in healthy donors. Study-wide results and limits: The productive fraction for most TCR beta V segments was about 87% or about 30% in an earlier analysis. Immune exposure information available was restricted to CMV serostatus.

Trimming left V 4 bases short and J 4 bases short, with 12 bases between. Germline V gene data show CDR1 as MGHRA and CDR2 as YSYEKL. CDR3 size: 14 residues. The receptor comes from a woman in her forties in good health and CMV-seronegative. The chain has TRBV4-1 and TRBJ2-3; D is uncertain. Sequencing was performed on PBMCs. CDR3 residues: CASSLSIRADTQYF. The DNA of the CDR3 is TGCGCCAGCAGCCTCAGTATACGGGCAGATACGCAGTATTTT.